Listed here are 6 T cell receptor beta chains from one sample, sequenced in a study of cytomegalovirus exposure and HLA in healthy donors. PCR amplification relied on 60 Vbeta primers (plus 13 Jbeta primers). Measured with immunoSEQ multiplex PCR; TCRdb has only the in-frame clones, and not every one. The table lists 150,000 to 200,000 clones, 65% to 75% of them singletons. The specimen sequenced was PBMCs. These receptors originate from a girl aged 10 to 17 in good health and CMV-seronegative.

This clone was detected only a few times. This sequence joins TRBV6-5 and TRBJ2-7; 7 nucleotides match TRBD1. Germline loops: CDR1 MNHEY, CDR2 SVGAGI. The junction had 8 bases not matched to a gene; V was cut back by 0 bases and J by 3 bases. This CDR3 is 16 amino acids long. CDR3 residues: CASSYSPGTVFYEQYF. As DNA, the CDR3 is TGTGCCAGCAGTTACTCGCCCGGGACAGTTTTCTACGAGCAGTACTTC.

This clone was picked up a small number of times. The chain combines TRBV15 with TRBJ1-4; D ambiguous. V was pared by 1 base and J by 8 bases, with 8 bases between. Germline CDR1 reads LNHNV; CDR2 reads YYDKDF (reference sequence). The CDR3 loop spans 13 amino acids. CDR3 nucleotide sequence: TGTGCCACCAGCAGAGTTAGGGAGGAAAAACTGTTTTTT. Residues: CATSRVREEKLFF.

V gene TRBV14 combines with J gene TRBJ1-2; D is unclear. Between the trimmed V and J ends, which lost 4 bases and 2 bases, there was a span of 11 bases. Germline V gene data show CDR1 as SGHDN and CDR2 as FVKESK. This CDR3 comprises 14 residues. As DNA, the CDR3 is TGTGCCAGCAGCCCTAGGTCGGCCAACTATGGCTACACCTTC. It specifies CASSPRSANYGYTF.

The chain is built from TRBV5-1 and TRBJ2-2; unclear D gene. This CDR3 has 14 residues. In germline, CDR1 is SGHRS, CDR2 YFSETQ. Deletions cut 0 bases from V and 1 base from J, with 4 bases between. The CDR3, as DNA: TGCGCCAGCAGCTTGGCCTTGAACACCGGGGAGCTGTTTTTT. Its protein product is CASSLALNTGELFF.

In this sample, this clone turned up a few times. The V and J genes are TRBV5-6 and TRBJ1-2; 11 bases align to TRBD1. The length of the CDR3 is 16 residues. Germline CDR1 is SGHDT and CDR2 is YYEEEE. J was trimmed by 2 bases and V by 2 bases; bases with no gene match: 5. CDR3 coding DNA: TGTGCCAGCAGCTTTTTAGGGACAGGGGGGAACTATGGCTACACCTTC. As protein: CASSFLGTGGNYGYTF.

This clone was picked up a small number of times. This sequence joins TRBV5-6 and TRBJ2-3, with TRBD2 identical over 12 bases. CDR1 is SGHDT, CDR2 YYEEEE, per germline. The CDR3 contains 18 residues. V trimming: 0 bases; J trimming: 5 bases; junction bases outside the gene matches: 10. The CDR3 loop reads CASSLVGLAGPHGDTQYF. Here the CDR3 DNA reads TGTGCCAGCAGCTTGGTGGGACTAGCGGGCCCCCACGGAGATACGCAGTATTTT.